The 13 T cell receptor beta chains in this list originate from one sample, sequenced in a study of T cells after yellow fever vaccination. From the 5' RACE reads, TCRdb called clonotypes with MiXCR, one entry per CDR3 protein. This sample has 250,000 to 350,000 distinct CDR3 sequences; approximately 8% occur once, and the top ten carry approximately 3.5%. Source: CD4+ T cells sorted from PBMCs, taken 5 days after the yellow fever booster vaccination. The receptors were gathered from a young man who received the YFV17D yellow fever vaccine.

The table lists this clonotype with a few counts. Here the CDR3 DNA reads TGTGCCAGTCGCCATCGGGACGGCCCAAACATTCAGTACTTC. Protein: CASRHRDGPNIQYF. This chain connects TRBV27 to TRBJ2-4; either TRBD1 or TRBD2 may supply D (5 bases each). This CDR3 has 14 amino acids. Germline CDR1 is MNHEY and CDR2 is SMNVEV (reference sequence). The germline V and J ends were trimmed by 9 bases and 6 bases, with 18 bases remaining between them.

The genes are TRBV5-1 and TRBJ2-7; TRBD1 matches 9 bases. Germline trimming cut 4 bases from V and 5 bases from J; bases unmatched to any gene: 7. CDR1 is SGHRS and CDR2 is YFSETQ in the germline V gene. This CDR3 spans 14 amino acids. In DNA form, the CDR3 reads TGCGCCAGCAGCCCGCAGGGGACAGGGAACGAGCAGTACTTC. Translated: CASSPQGTGNEQYF.

This clonotype was seen more than once but under ten times. This chain uses TRBV6-2 or TRBV6-3 with TRBJ2-7; no clear D gene. This CDR3 comprises 14 residues. Germline CDR1 MNHEY, CDR2 SVGEGT. The ends were cut back, 5 bases at V and 2 bases at J, with 13 bases in the middle. CDR3 in amino acids: CASSPPVRTYEQYV. The CDR3 DNA reads as TGTGCCAGCAGTCCCCCAGTCAGAACCTACGAGCAGTACGTC.

The chain is built from TRBV12-3 or TRBV12-4 and TRBJ2-4; possible D gene TRBD1, 7 bases. The V and J ends lost 11 bases and 8 bases respectively, with 19 bases between them. The CDR3 extends over 13 amino acids. DNA of the CDR3: TGTGCCTGCTGGCAGGGGGGCTCGGACATTCAGTACTTC. Translating it yields CACWQGGSDIQYF.

This clonotype turned up a few times. The gene calls are TRBV6-2 or TRBV6-3 and TRBJ2-4; TRBD2 aligns across 7 bases. The CDR3 length is 16 residues. V lost 2 bases, J lost 9 bases, and 13 bases stayed unmatched. Germline V gene data show CDR1 as MNHEY and CDR2 as SVGEGT. The DNA of the CDR3 is TGTGCCAGCAGTTACGCCCCCAGCGGGGACCGAGGCATTCAGTACTTC. It encodes CASSYAPSGDRGIQYF.

This clonotype was counted between two and nine times. The V and J genes are TRBV5-1 and TRBJ2-7; 11 bases map to TRBD1. Trimming took 3 bases from V and 3 from J; bases not matched to a gene: 5. CDR1 is SGHRS, CDR2 YFSETQ, per germline. The CDR3 is 15 amino acids. CDR3: CASSSGTGGIYEQYF. The CDR3 DNA reads TGCGCCAGCAGCTCCGGGACAGGGGGAATCTACGAGCAGTACTTC.

This clonotype occurred a few times. This chain uses TRBV7-2 with TRBJ1-1, with D uncertain. Trimming stripped 6 bases from V and 0 bases from J, with 8 bases between. There are 13 residues in the CDR3. Germline V gene lookup returns CDR1 SGHTA and CDR2 FQGNSA. CDR3 amino acids: CASRLRVNTEAFF. The DNA of the CDR3 is TGTGCCAGCAGACTTAGGGTGAACACTGAAGCTTTCTTT.

Only a few counts were recorded for this clonotype. The chain couples TRBV6-5 to TRBJ2-2; 7 bases agree with TRBD1. The CDR3 has 14 residues. The V gene end was trimmed by 7 bases and the J gene end by 4 bases; junction bases not matched to a gene: 6. Germline assignment: CDR1 MNHEY and CDR2 SVGAGI. The CDR3 DNA follows: TGTGCCAGCACCGAGACAGGGTTCACCGGGGAGCTGTTTTTT. Protein product: CASTETGFTGELFF.

The chain combines TRBV5-1 with TRBJ2-1; TRBD2 aligns across 11 bases. Looked up from germline, CDR1 is SGHRS and CDR2 is YFSETQ. The CDR3 covers 17 residues. Trimming at V came to 0 bases and at J to 7 bases, leaving 9 bases not matched to a gene. CDR3 sequence: CASSLGASGGLVNEQFF. CDR3 DNA sequence: TGCGCCAGCAGCTTGGGTGCTAGCGGGGGGCTCGTAAATGAGCAGTTCTTC.

The chain uses TRBV20-1 and TRBJ1-6, with D hard to call. V was pared by 6 bases and J by 7 bases, with 19 bases between. This CDR3 spans 15 amino acids. Germline V lookup: CDR1 DFQATT, CDR2 SNEGSKA (reference sequence). The CDR3 DNA reads TGCAGTGCGAGGAACATCGGAGTAGGAAATTCACCCCTCCACTTT. This translates into CSARNIGVGNSPLHF.

This chain joins TRBV4-2 and TRBJ1-2; maybe TRBD1 (5 bases). V lost 3 bases and J 5 bases, leaving 13 bases between the germline ends. CDR3 length equals 14 residues. The germline gives CDR1 LGHNA, CDR2 YNFKEQ. CDR3 loop: CASSQVGGAYGYTF. CDR3 nucleotide sequence: TGTGCCAGCAGCCAGGTCGGGGGAGCTTATGGCTACACCTTC.

Ten or more counts support this clonotype. The genes are TRBV24-1 and TRBJ2-5; possible D gene TRBD1, 6 bases. This CDR3 spans 15 amino acids. Deletions cut 4 bases from V and 3 bases from J, with 14 bases between. Germline V gene data show CDR1 as KGHDR and CDR2 as SFDVKD. The CDR3: CATSDASQGKETQYF. In DNA form, the CDR3 reads TGTGCCACCAGTGACGCTTCACAGGGTAAAGAGACCCAGTACTTC.

This clonotype was found a few times. This chain uses TRBV12-3 or TRBV12-4 with TRBJ2-3; D remains ambiguous. This CDR3 is built from 14 residues. The ends were cut back, 6 bases at V and 3 bases at J, with 13 bases in the middle. The CDR3 DNA is TGTGCCAGCAGAGGTGGGGTGGGGACAGATACGCAGTATTTT. It yields the protein CASRGGVGTDTQYF.